This T cell receptor beta chain was sequenced in a study of T cell responses to AZD1222 COVID-19 vaccine. Regarding the study as a whole: After two AZD1222 doses, spike-specific TCR breadth and depth rose versus day 0.

The germline V gene encodes CDR1 SGHVS and CDR2 FQNEAQ. The CDR3 covers 14 residues. The V and J ends lost 2 bases and 14 bases respectively, with 16 bases between them. A remark on this clone: The antigen is not known.

Sequencing used immunoSEQ multiplex PCR; TCRdb keeps in-frame clones, though not all of them. This table holds 150,000 to 180,000 clones, about 88% found once. This receptor was taken from an adult in good health. The chain is built from TRBV7-8 and TRBJ1-6; D may be TRBD1 (6 bases). The sample here was peripheral blood, taken on day 0 of AZD1222 vaccination. CDR3 protein: CASSLLDRSFSLHF. CDR3 coding DNA: TGTGCCAGCAGCTTATTGGACAGATCCTTTTCCCTCCACTTT.